The 29 T cell receptor beta chains below all came from one sample that was sequenced in a study of T cell changes during pregnancy in multiple sclerosis. Generated by immunoSEQ multiplex PCR, the TCRdb table keeps only in-frame clones and is missing some. This sample carries roughly 45,000 clones, about 87% of them seen once, and the ten largest clones take around 1.2%. The sequences come from CD4+ T cells from peripheral blood mononuclear cells, collected in the second trimester of pregnancy. Receptors were obtained from a female donor with multiple sclerosis, enrolled in a pregnancy study.

The chain joins TRBV20-1 to TRBJ1-2, with D unresolved. The CDR3 extends over 11 amino acids. V lost 3 bases and J 7 bases, leaving 9 bases between the germline ends. CDR1 and CDR2 (germline): DFQATT, SNEGSKA (reference sequence). The CDR3 sequence: CSARLPVGYTF. The CDR3 DNA reads as TGCAGTGCTAGGTTACCAGTTGGCTACACCTTC.

The rearrangement uses TRBV6-5 and TRBJ1-2; the match to TRBD1 covers 9 bases. This CDR3 is 13 amino acids long. In germline, CDR1 is MNHEY, CDR2 SVGAGI. The V segment lost 6 bases and the J segment 6 bases; nucleotides outside the gene matches: 5. CDR3 sequence (DNA): TGTGCCAGCAGCTCCGGGACAGGGCATGGCTACACCTTC. It specifies CASSSGTGHGYTF.

V and J are TRBV19 and TRBJ2-2, with 9 nucleotides matching TRBD1. Trimming removed 0 bases from V and 4 bases from J; junction bases left unmatched: 9. The CDR3 sequence is 18 residues long. Looked up from germline, CDR1 is LNHDA and CDR2 is SQIVND (reference sequence). The CDR3 DNA follows: TGTGCCAGTAGTATAGACCGGGGACAGGGAGGTACCACCGGGGAGCTGTTTTTT. Translated: CASSIDRGQGGTTGELFF.

This clone has just a few counts. V gene TRBV6-5 combines with J gene TRBJ1-3; TRBD1 matches at 8 bases. Unmatched junction bases numbered 5, after V lost 9 bases and J lost 4 bases. Per germline, CDR1 MNHEY and CDR2 SVGAGI. The CDR3 sequence is 13 residues long. The CDR3 bases are TGTGCCAGTACACAGGGGGGAGGAAACACCATATATTTT. Amino acid sequence: CASTQGGGNTIYF.

This rearrangement joins TRBV5-1 to TRBJ2-3; TRBD2 aligns across 8 bases. The CDR3 totals 16 residues. Germline CDR1 is SGHRS and CDR2 is YFSETQ. J gave up 7 bases and V 2 bases, and 12 bases lay outside the gene matches. The CDR3 nucleotides are TGCGCCAGCAGCTTAAGCGGGAGCACCTTAGGGCATACGCAGTATTTT. It specifies CASSLSGSTLGHTQYF.

The gene calls are TRBV5-6 and TRBJ2-5, with D possibly TRBD2 on 5 matching bases. The germline CDR1 and CDR2 sequences are SGHDT and YYEEEE. The CDR3 consists of 15 residues. The germline V and J ends were trimmed by 0 bases and 1 base, with 10 bases remaining between them. The DNA for the CDR3 is TGTGCCAGCAGCTTGGTTAGAGGGAGCCAAGAGACCCAGTACTTC. It yields the protein CASSLVRGSQETQYF.

This sequence joins TRBV28 and TRBJ2-7; 11 nucleotides align to TRBD2. The CDR3 runs 14 residues. Germline CDR1 is MDHEN and CDR2 is SYDVKM. With 7 bases clipped from V and 3 bases from J, the junction kept 5 bases outside the gene matches. CDR3 region: CASTTSGNLYEQYF. CDR3 nucleotides: TGTGCCAGCACGACTAGCGGGAACCTCTACGAGCAGTACTTC. Combining the CDR3 with reference TRBV28 and TRBJ2-7 gives the whole variable domain DVKVTQSSRYLVKRTGEKVFLECVQDMDHENMFWYRQDPGLGLRLIYFSYDVKMKEKGDIPEGYSVSREKKERFSLILESASTNQTSMYLCASTTSGNLYEQYFGPGTRLTVT.

This rearrangement joins TRBV7-6 to TRBJ1-3; the D is unclear. From germline, CDR1 is SGHVS and CDR2 FNYEAQ. The CDR3 length is 16 residues. The V end lost 0 bases, the J end lost 0 bases, and 9 bases lay between the germline ends. This CDR3 is CASSLAQDFSGNTIYF. The CDR3 nucleotides are TGTGCCAGCAGCTTAGCGCAGGACTTCTCTGGAAACACCATATATTTT. The full variable domain, in which reference TRBV7-6 and TRBJ1-3 provide the parts outside the CDR3, is GAGVSQSPRYKVTKRGQDVALRCDPISGHVSLYWYRQALGQGPEFLTYFNYEAQQDKSGLPNDRFSAERPEGSISTLTIQRTEQRDSAMYRCASSLAQDFSGNTIYFGEGSWLTVV.

The V call is TRBV6-5, the J call TRBJ2-3, with 7 bases that match TRBD1. V gave up 7 bases and J gave up 3 bases; unmatched junction bases: 7. This CDR3 spans 14 amino acids. Germline V gives CDR1 MNHEY, CDR2 SVGAGI. In DNA form, the CDR3 reads TGTGCCAGCACCCTAGGGACAGCGACAGATACGCAGTATTTT. Translation: CASTLGTATDTQYF.

This clone was picked up one time. V and J are TRBV19 and TRBJ2-7, with a tentative D call TRBD1 (6 bases). V lost 3 bases to trimming and J lost 2 bases, with 11 bases between them. The germline V gene has CDR1 LNHDA and CDR2 SQIVND (reference sequence). This CDR3 is 14 amino acids long. The CDR3 nucleotides are TGTGCCAGTAGTATGAGGACAGCCCCCTACGAGCAGTACTTC. Encoded protein: CASSMRTAPYEQYF.

The V and J genes are TRBV9 and TRBJ1-4; D unresolved. V was cut by 0 bases and J by 9 bases, with 15 bases left in between. This CDR3 is 15 amino acids long. The germline V gene has CDR1 SGDLS and CDR2 YYNGEE. As DNA, the CDR3 is TGTGCCAGCAGCGTAGATCCGAAGTGGACTAAAAAACTGTTTTTT. Amino acid sequence: CASSVDPKWTKKLFF. The full variable domain, in which reference TRBV9 and TRBJ1-4 provide the parts outside the CDR3, is DSGVTQTPKHLITATGQRVTLRCSPRSGDLSVYWYQQSLDQGLQFLIQYYNGEERAKGNILERFSAQQFPDLHSELNLSSLELGDSALYFCASSVDPKWTKKLFFGSGTQLSVL.

The J gene is TRBJ1-2, the V gene TRBV28; 8 bases map to TRBD1. The J segment lost 6 bases and the V segment lost 1 base, leaving 4 bases of the junction unmatched. CDR1 and CDR2 from the germline V gene are MDHEN and SYDVKM. This CDR3 has 14 amino acids. CDR3 sequence reads: CASSLSDRVDGYTF. The CDR3 nucleotides read TGTGCCAGCAGTTTATCGGACAGGGTCGATGGCTACACCTTC.

The chain recombines TRBV7-9 with TRBJ2-5; perhaps TRBD2 as D (5 bases). V dropped 5 bases and J dropped 4 bases, with 11 bases sitting between them. The germline V gene has CDR1 SEHNR and CDR2 FQNEAQ (reference sequence). The CDR3 runs to 13 residues. The CDR3 DNA sequence: TGTGCCAGCAGCCCCCGTAGCGCAGAGACCCAGTACTTC. It specifies CASSPRSAETQYF.

The genes are TRBV15 and TRBJ2-7; 9 bases match TRBD2. The CDR3 spans 16 residues. Germline CDR1 is LNHNV and CDR2 is YYDKDF (reference sequence). The ends lost 0 bases at V and 0 bases at J; junction bases unmatched: 3. The DNA for the CDR3 is TGTGCCACCAGCAGAGATAGAGCGGGAGGCTCCTACGAGCAGTACTTC. Translation: CATSRDRAGGSYEQYF. Looking up the rest from reference TRBV15 and TRBJ2-7 gives the full variable domain: DAMVIQNPRYQVTQFGKPVTLSCSQTLNHNVMYWYQQKSSQAPKLLFHYYDKDFNNEADTPDNFQSRRPNTSFCFLDIRSPGLGDTAMYLCATSRDRAGGSYEQYFGPGTRLTVT.

The J gene is TRBJ2-7, the V gene TRBV28; unclear D gene. CDR3 length: 13 residues. Germline V gives CDR1 MDHEN, CDR2 SYDVKM. The ends were cut back, 6 bases at V and 5 bases at J, with 14 bases in the middle. This CDR3 reads CASRYTDLHEQYF. The DNA for the CDR3 is TGTGCCAGCAGATACACAGATCTCCACGAGCAGTACTTC.

Only one count was recorded for this clone. The chain combines TRBV19 with TRBJ2-3; D is possibly TRBD2 (5 bases). Trimming removed 1 base at V and 1 base at J, with 12 bases between. The CDR3 runs to 16 residues. CDR1 and CDR2 (germline): LNHDA, SQIVND (reference sequence). Written as DNA, the CDR3 is TGTGCCAGTAGTATAGGAAATCACGGGGGCACAGATACGCAGTATTTT. Protein: CASSIGNHGGTDTQYF.

The chain uses TRBV14 and TRBJ1-2; 8 bases map to TRBD1. The length of the CDR3 is 13 residues. Germline CDR1 reads SGHDN; CDR2 reads FVKESK. V was clipped by 4 bases and J by 8 bases; unmatched bases: 6. CDR3: CASSPDRVGGYTF. The DNA for the CDR3 is TGTGCCAGCAGCCCGGACAGGGTGGGAGGCTACACCTTC. Based on the CDR3 plus reference TRBV14 and TRBJ1-2, the full variable domain is EAGVTQFPSHSVIEKGQTVTLRCDPISGHDNLYWYRRVMGKEIKFLLHFVKESKQDESGMPNNRFLAERTGGTYSTLKVQPAELEDSGVYFCASSPDRVGGYTFGSGTRLTVV.

CDR3 in amino acids: CASMEWRGNTGELFF. Written as DNA, the CDR3 is TGTGCCAGCATGGAGTGGCGGGGCAACACCGGGGAGCTGTTTTTT. The chain carries TRBV2 and TRBJ2-2; perhaps TRBD2 as D (6 bases). CDR1 is SNHLY, CDR2 FYNNEI, per germline. This CDR3 is 15 amino acids long. Trimming stripped 7 bases from V and 2 bases from J, with 14 bases between.

CDR3 sequence reads: CAWKGARETQYF. CDR3 bases: TGTGCCTGGAAGGGGGCCCGGGAGACCCAGTACTTC. This chain connects TRBV30 to TRBJ2-5, with 7 bases matching TRBD1. J lost 5 bases, V lost 4 bases, and 4 bases had no gene match. Germline-derived CDR1 and CDR2 are GTSNPN and SVGIG (reference sequence). The CDR3 spans 12 residues.

The V gene is TRBV7-9, the J gene TRBJ2-7, with D maybe TRBD1 (6 bases). Germline V CDR1 and CDR2: SEHNR, FQNEAQ (reference sequence). V was trimmed by 5 bases and J by 2 bases, leaving 19 bases between them. The CDR3 is made up of 16 amino acids. DNA for the CDR3: TGTGCCAGCAGCCCCTACGGGAACAGGGCTGCCTACGAGCAGTACTTC. Translation gives CASSPYGNRAAYEQYF.

This rearrangement joins TRBV6-1 to TRBJ2-7, with 9 bases that match TRBD1. This CDR3 is 13 amino acids long. Germline lookup yields CDR1 MNHNS and CDR2 SASEGT. Trimming took 7 bases from V and 3 from J; bases not matched to a gene: 4. This chain's CDR3 is CASTPGQGYEQYF. CDR3 sequence (DNA): TGTGCCAGCACTCCGGGACAGGGCTACGAGCAGTACTTC.

This chain links TRBV28 with TRBJ2-4; tentative D call: TRBD1 (6 bases). The CDR3 has 15 amino acids. V gave up 3 bases and J gave up 1 base, with 10 bases separating them. CDR1 is MDHEN and CDR2 is SYDVKM in the germline V gene. The CDR3 nucleotides read TGTGCCAGCAGTTTCGGAGACAGGGCCAAAAACATTCAGTACTTC. This encodes CASSFGDRAKNIQYF.

The chain uses TRBV4-1 and TRBJ1-6; D perhaps matches TRBD1 (6 bases). The germline V and J ends were trimmed by 2 bases and 7 bases, with 12 bases remaining between them. CDR1 MGHRA and CDR2 YSYEKL come from the germline V gene. The CDR3 consists of 15 residues. The CDR3 sequence: CASSQPDRMNSPLHF. CDR3 in DNA: TGCGCCAGCAGCCAACCCGACAGGATGAATTCACCCCTCCACTTT.

J is TRBJ2-6 and V is TRBV5-1; D unresolved. The germline V and J ends were trimmed by 6 bases and 1 base, with 20 bases remaining between them. Germline V gene data show CDR1 as SGHRS and CDR2 as YFSETQ. The CDR3 totals 18 residues. Here the CDR3 DNA reads TGCGCCAGCAACCACTTCGGCGCTTCCGGGTCTGGGGCCAACGTCCTGACTTTC. The encoded protein is CASNHFGASGSGANVLTF.

The count of this clone is one. The chain combines TRBV19 with TRBJ2-2, with TRBD2 identical over 8 bases. CDR3 length: 14 residues. V was pared by 6 bases and J by 6 bases, with 6 bases of the junction left unmatched. CDR1 is LNHDA and CDR2 is SQIVND in the germline V gene (reference sequence). As DNA, the CDR3 is TGTGCCAGTAGCGGGAGGGCCGGGGCCGGGGAGCTGTTTTTT. Its translation is CASSGRAGAGELFF.

This clone was seen just once. The chain is built from TRBV28 and TRBJ2-7; 7 nucleotides agree with TRBD1. The germline V gene has CDR1 MDHEN and CDR2 SYDVKM. V shed 6 bases, J shed 1 base, and the junction held 3 bases outside the gene matches. The CDR3 contains 13 residues. CDR3 residues: CASSLGQSYEQYF. The CDR3 bases are TGTGCCAGCAGCTTGGGACAGTCCTACGAGCAGTACTTC.

The chain carries TRBV29-1 and TRBJ2-1; TRBD1 agrees at 10 bases. This CDR3 is built from 15 residues. V lost 7 bases, J lost 4 bases, and 10 bases stayed unmatched. The germline V gene has CDR1 SQVTM and CDR2 ANQGSEA. CDR3 DNA sequence: TGCAGCGCCGTAGGGGGGACAGGGGTTTACAATGAGCAGTTCTTC. Residues: CSAVGGTGVYNEQFF.

The V call is TRBV11-2, the J call TRBJ2-1; D is ambiguous. The CDR3 has 17 residues. Germline CDR1 and CDR2: SGHAT and FQNNGV. V was shortened by 1 base and J by 10 bases, with 23 bases between the two germline ends. This chain's CDR3 is CASSLAVSGFQVLEQFF. In DNA form, the CDR3 reads TGTGCCAGCAGCTTAGCCGTGTCCGGTTTTCAGGTTTTAGAGCAGTTCTTC.

The chain joins TRBV7-2 to TRBJ2-1, with 11 bases that match TRBD2. Germline V gives CDR1 SGHTA, CDR2 FQGNSA. V shed 1 base and J 9 bases; nucleotides not matched to a gene: 2. The CDR3 runs 14 residues. This chain's CDR3 is CASSLVTSGSEQFF. CDR3 nucleotide sequence: TGTGCCAGCAGCTTAGTAACTAGCGGGAGTGAGCAGTTCTTC.